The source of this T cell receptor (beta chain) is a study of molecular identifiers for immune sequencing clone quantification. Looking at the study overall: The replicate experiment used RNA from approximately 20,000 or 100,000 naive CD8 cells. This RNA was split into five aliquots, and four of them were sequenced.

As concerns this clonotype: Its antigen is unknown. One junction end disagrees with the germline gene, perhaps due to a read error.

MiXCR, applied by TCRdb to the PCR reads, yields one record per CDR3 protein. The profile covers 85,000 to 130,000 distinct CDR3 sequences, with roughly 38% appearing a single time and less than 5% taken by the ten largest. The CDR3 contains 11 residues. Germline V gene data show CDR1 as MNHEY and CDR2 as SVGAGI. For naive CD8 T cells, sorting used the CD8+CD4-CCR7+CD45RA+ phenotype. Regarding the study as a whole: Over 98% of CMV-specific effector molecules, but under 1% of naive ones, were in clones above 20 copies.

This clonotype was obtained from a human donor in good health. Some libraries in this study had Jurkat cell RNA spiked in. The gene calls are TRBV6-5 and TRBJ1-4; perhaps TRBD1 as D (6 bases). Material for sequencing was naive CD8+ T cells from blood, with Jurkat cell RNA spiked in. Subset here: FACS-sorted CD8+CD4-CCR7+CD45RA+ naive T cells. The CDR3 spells CASRYGDKLVF. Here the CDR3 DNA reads TGTGCCAGCCGGTATGGGGACAAACTGGTTTTT.